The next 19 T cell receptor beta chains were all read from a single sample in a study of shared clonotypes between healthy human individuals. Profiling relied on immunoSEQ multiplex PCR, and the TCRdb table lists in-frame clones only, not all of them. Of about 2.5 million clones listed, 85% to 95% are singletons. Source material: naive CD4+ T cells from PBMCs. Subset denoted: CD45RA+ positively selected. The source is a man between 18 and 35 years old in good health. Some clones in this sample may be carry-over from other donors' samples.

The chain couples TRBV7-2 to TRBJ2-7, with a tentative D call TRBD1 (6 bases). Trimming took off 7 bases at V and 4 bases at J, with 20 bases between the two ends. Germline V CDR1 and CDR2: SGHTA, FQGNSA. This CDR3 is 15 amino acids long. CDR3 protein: CASTLTQGSSYEQYF. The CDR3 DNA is TGTGCCAGCACCCTAACACAGGGTTCTTCGTACGAGCAGTACTTC. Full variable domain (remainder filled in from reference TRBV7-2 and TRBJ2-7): GAGVSQSPSNKVTEKGKDVELRCDPISGHTALYWYRQSLGQGLEFLIYFQGNSAPDKSGLPSDRFSAERTGGSVSTLTIQRTQQEDSAVYLCASTLTQGSSYEQYFGPGTRLTVT.

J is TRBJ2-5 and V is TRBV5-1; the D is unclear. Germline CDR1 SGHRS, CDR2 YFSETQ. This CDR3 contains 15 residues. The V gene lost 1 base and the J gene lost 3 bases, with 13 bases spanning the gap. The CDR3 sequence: CASSLIGALEETQYF. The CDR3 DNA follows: TGCGCCAGCAGCTTGATAGGAGCCCTAGAAGAGACCCAGTACTTC.

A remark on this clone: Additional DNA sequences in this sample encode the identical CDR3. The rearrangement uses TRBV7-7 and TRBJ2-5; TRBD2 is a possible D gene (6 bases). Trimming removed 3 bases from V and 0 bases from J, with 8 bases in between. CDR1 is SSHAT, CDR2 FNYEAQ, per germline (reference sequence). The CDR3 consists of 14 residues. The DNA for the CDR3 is TGTGCCAGCAGCTTGCGGGGTAACCAAGAGACCCAGTACTTC. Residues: CASSLRGNQETQYF.

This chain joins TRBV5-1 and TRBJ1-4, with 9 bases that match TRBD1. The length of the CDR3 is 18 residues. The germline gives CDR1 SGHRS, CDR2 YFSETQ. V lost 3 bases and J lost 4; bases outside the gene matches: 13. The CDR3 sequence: CASSSQPRDRDNNEKLFF. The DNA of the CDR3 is TGCGCCAGCAGCTCCCAACCCCGGGACAGGGACAATAATGAAAAACTGTTTTTT.

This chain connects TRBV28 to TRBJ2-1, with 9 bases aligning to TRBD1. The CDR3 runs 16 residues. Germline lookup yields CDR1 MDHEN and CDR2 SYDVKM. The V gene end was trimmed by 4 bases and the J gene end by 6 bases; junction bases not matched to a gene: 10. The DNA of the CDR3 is TGTGCCAGCAGTTCCTCCGGGACAGGGACAGGCAATGAGCAGTTCTTC. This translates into CASSSSGTGTGNEQFF. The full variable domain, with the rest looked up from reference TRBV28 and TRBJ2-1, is DVKVTQSSRYLVKRTGEKVFLECVQDMDHENMFWYRQDPGLGLRLIYFSYDVKMKEKGDIPEGYSVSREKKERFSLILESASTNQTSMYLCASSSSGTGTGNEQFFGPGTRLTVL.

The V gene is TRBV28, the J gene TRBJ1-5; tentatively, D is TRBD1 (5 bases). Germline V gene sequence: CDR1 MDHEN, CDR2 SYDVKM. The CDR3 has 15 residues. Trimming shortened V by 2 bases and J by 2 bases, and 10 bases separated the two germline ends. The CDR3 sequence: CASSLDWGGNQPQHF. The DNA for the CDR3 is TGTGCCAGCAGTTTAGACTGGGGCGGCAATCAGCCCCAGCATTTT.

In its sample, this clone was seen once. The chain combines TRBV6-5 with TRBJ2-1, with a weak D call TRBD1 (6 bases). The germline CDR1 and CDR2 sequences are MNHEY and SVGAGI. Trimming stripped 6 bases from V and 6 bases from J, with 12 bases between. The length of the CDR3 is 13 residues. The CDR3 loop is CASRGTGFNEQFF. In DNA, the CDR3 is TGTGCCAGCAGGGGCACAGGGTTCAATGAGCAGTTCTTC.

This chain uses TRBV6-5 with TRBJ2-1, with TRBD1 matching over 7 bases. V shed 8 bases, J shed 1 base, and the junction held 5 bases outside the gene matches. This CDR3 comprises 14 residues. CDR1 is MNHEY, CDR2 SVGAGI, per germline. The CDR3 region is CASSNRGSYNEQFF. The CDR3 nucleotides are TGTGCCAGCTCCAACAGGGGATCCTACAATGAGCAGTTCTTC.

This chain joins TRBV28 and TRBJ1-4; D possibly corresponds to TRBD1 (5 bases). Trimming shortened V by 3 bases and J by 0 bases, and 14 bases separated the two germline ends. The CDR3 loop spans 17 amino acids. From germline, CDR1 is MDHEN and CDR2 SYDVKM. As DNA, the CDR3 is TGTGCCAGCAGTTTTCCGACAGCCCTTGCAACTAATGAAAAACTGTTTTTT. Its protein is CASSFPTALATNEKLFF. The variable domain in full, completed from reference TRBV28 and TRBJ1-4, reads DVKVTQSSRYLVKRTGEKVFLECVQDMDHENMFWYRQDPGLGLRLIYFSYDVKMKEKGDIPEGYSVSREKKERFSLILESASTNQTSMYLCASSFPTALATNEKLFFGSGTQLSVL.

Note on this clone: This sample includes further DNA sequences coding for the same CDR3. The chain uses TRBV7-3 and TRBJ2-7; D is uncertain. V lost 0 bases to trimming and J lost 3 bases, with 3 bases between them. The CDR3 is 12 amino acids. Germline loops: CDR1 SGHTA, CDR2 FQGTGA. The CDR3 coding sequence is TGTGCCAGCAGCTTAACAGGCTACGAGCAGTACTTC. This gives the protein CASSLTGYEQYF.

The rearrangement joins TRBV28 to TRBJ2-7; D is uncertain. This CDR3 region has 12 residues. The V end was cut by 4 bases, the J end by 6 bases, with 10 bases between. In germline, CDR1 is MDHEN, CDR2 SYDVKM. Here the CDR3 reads CASSSPPREQYF. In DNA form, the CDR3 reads TGTGCCAGCAGTTCCCCCCCCCGCGAGCAGTACTTC.

This CDR3 reads CASSFSQGNTEAFF. CDR3 DNA: TGTGCCAGCAGTTTCTCACAGGGGAACACTGAAGCTTTCTTT. The chain carries TRBV27 and TRBJ1-1; D is perhaps TRBD1 (6 bases). Germline-derived CDR1 and CDR2 are MNHEY and SMNVEV (reference sequence). The V gene lost 3 bases and the J gene lost 1 base, with 9 bases spanning the gap. The CDR3 is made up of 14 amino acids.

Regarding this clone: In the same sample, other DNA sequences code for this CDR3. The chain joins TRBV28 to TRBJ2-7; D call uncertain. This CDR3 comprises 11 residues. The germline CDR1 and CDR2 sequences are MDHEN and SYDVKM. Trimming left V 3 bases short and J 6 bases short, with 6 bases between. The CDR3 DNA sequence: TGTGCCAGCAGTTTTGGTCTCGAGCAGTACTTC. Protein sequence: CASSFGLEQYF.

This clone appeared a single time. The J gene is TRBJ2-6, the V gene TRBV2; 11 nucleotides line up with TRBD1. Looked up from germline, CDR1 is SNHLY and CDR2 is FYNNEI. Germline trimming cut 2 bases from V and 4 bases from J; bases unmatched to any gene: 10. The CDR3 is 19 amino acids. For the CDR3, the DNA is TGTGCCAGCAGTGAATCTAGGACAGGGGGCTTCGGAGGGGCCAACGTCCTGACTTTC. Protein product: CASSESRTGGFGGANVLTF. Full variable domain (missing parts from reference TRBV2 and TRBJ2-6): EPEVTQTPSHQVTQMGQEVILRCVPISNHLYFYWYRQILGQKVEFLVSFYNNEISEKSEIFDDQFSVERPDGSNFTLKIRSTKLEDSAMYFCASSESRTGGFGGANVLTFGAGSRLTVL.

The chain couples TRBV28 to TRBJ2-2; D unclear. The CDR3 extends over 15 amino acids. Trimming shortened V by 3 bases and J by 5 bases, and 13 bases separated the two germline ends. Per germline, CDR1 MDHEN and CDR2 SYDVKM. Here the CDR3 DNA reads TGTGCCAGCAGTTTGTCTGGCACGGAGACCGGGGAGCTGTTTTTT. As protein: CASSLSGTETGELFF.

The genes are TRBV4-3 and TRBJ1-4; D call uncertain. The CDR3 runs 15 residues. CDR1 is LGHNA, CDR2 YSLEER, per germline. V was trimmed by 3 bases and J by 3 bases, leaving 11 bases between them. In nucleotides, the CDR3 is TGCGCCAGCAGCCAGGGAGGAGCACCTAATGAAAAACTGTTTTTT. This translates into CASSQGGAPNEKLFF.

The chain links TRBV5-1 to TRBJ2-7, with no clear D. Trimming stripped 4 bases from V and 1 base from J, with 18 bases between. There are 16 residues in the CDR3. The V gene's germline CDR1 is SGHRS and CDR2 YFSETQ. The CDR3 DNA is TGCGCCAGCAGCCCGGGCATGGGAACTCCATCCTACGAGCAGTACTTC. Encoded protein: CASSPGMGTPSYEQYF.

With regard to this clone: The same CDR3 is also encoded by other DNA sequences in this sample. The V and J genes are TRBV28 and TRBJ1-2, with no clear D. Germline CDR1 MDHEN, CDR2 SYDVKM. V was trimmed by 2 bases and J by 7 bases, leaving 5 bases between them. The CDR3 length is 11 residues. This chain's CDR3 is CASSLGVGYTF. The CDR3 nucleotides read TGTGCCAGCAGTTTAGGTGTTGGCTACACCTTC.

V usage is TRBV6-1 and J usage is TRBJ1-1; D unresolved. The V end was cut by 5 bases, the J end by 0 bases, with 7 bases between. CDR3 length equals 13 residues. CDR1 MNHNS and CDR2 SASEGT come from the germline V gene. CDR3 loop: CASSPALNTEAFF. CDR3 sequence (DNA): TGTGCCAGCAGTCCAGCTCTGAACACTGAAGCTTTCTTT.